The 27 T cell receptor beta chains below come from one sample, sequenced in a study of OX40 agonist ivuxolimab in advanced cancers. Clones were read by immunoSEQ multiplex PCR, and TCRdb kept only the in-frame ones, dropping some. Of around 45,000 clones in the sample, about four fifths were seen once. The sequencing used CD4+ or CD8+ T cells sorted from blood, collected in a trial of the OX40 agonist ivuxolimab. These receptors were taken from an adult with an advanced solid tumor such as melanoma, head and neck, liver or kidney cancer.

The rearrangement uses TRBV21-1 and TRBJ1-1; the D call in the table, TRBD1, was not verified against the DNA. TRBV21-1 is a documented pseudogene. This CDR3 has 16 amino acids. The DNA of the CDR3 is TGTGCCAGCATCCCCAGGGGACCTTTCATGAACACTGAAGCTTTCTTT. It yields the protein CASIPRGPFMNTEAFF.

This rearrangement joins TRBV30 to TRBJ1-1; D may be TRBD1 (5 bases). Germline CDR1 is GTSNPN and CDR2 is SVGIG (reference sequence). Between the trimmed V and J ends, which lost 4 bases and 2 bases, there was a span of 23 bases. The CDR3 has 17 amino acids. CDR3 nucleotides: TGTGCCTGGACGCGGGGGGACCTCACCATACTTAACACTGAAGCTTTCTTT. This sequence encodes CAWTRGDLTILNTEAFF.

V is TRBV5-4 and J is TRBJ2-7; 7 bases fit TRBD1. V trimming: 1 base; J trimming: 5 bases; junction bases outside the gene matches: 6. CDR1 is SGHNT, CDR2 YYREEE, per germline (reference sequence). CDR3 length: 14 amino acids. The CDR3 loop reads CASSLTGVSDEQYF. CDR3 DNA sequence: TGTGCCAGCAGCTTGACAGGGGTGTCCGACGAGCAGTACTTC.

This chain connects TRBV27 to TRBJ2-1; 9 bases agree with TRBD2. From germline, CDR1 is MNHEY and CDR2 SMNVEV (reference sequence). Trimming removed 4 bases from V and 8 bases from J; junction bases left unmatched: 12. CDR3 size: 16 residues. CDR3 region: CASSSWAGGTFDEQFF. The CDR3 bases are TGTGCCAGCAGTTCATGGGCGGGAGGGACTTTCGATGAGCAGTTCTTC.

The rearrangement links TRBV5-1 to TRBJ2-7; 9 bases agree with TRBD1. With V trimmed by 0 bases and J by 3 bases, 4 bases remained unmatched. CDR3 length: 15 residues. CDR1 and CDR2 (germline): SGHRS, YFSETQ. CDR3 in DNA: TGCGCCAGCAGCTTGGCTCCGGGACAGGGCTACGAGCAGTACTTC. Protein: CASSLAPGQGYEQYF.

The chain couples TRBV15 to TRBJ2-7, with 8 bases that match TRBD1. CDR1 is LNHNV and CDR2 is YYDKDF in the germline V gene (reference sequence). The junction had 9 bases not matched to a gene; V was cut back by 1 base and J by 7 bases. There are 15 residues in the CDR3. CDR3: CATSRGPGGLGEQYF. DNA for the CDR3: TGTGCCACCAGCAGAGGCCCAGGGGGCCTGGGAGAGCAGTACTTC.

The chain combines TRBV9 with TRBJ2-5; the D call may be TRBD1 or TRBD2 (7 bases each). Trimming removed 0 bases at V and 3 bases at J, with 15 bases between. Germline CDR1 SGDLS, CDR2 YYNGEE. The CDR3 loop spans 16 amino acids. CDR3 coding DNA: TGTGCCAGCAGCGTAGCGAGCGGGACAGTTGAAGAGACCCAGTACTTC. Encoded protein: CASSVASGTVEETQYF.

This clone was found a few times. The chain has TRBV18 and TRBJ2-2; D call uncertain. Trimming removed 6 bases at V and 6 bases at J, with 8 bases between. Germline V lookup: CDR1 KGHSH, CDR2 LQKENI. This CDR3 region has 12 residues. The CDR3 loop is CASSLQPGELFF. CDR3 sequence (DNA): TGTGCCAGCTCCCTACAACCCGGGGAGCTGTTTTTT.

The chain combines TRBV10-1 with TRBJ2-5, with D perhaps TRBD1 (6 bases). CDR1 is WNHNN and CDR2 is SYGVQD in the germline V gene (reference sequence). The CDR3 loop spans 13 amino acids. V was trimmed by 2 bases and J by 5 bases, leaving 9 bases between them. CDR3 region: CASSEQRGETQYF. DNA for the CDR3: TGCGCCAGCAGTGAGCAGAGGGGGGAGACCCAGTACTTC.

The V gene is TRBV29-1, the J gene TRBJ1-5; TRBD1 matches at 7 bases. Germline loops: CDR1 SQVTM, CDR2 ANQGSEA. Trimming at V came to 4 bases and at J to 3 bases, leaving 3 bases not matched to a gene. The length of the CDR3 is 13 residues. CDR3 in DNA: TGCAGCGTTGCAGGGGGTTACAATCAGCCCCAGCATTTT. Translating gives CSVAGGYNQPQHF. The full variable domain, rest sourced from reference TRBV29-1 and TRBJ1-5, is SAVISQKPSRDICQRGTSLTIQCQVDSQVTMMFWYRQQPGQSLTLIATANQGSEATYESGFVIDKFPISRPNLTFSTLTVSNMSPEDSSIYLCSVAGGYNQPQHFGDGTRLSIL.

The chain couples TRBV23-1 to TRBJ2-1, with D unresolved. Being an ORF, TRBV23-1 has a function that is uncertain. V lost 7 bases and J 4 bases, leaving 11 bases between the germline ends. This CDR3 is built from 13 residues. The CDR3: CASTEDGYNEQFF. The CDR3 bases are TGCGCCAGCACCGAGGACGGTTACAATGAGCAGTTCTTC.

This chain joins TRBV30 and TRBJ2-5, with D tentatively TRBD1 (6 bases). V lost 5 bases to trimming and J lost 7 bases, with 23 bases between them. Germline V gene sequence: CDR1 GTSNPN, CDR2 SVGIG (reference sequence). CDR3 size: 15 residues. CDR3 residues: CAWVEYANRVGTQYF. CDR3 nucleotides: TGTGCCTGGGTTGAGTACGCCAACAGGGTGGGGACCCAGTACTTC. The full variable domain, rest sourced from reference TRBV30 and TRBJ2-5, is SQTIHQWPATLVQPVGSPLSLECTVEGTSNPNLYWYRQAAGRGLQLLFYSVGIGQISSEVPQNLSASRPQDRQFILSSKKLLLSDSGFYLCAWVEYANRVGTQYFGPGTRLLVL.

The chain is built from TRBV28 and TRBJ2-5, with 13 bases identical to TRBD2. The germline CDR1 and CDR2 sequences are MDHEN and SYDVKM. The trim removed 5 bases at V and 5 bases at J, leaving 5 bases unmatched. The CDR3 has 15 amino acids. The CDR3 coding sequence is TGTGCCAGCAGTAAGGGACTAGCGGGAAGGGAGACCCAGTACTTC. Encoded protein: CASSKGLAGRETQYF.

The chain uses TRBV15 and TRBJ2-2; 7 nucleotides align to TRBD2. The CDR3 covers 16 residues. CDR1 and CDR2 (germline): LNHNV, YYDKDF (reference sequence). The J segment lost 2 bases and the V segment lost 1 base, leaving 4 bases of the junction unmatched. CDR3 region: CATSRGLAGNTGELFF. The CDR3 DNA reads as TGTGCCACCAGCAGAGGACTAGCCGGAAACACCGGGGAGCTGTTTTTT.

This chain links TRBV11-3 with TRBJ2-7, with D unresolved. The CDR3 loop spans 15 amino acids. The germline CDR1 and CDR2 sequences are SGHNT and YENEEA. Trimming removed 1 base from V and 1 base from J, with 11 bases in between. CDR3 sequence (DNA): TGTGCCAGCAGCTTAGCATTAGGGTCTTCCTACGAGCAGTACTTC. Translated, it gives CASSLALGSSYEQYF.

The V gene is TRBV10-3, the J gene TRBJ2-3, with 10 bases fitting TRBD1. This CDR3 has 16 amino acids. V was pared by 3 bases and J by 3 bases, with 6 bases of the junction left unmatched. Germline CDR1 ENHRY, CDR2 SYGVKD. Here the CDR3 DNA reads TGTGCCATCAGTGAAAAGGGACAGGGGACGACAGATACGCAGTATTTT. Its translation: CAISEKGQGTTDTQYF.

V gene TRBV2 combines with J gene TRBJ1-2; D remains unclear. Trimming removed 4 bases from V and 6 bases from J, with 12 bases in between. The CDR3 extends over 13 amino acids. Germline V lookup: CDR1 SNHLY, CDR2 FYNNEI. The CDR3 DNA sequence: TGTGCCAGCAGTGTGTGGTCGGAGGATGGCTACACCTTC. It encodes CASSVWSEDGYTF.

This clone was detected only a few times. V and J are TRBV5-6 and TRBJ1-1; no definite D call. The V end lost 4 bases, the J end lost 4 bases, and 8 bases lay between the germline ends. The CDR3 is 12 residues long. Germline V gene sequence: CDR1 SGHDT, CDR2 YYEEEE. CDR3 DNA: TGTGCCAGCAGCCTTCGAGGCACTGAAGCTTTCTTT. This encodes CASSLRGTEAFF.

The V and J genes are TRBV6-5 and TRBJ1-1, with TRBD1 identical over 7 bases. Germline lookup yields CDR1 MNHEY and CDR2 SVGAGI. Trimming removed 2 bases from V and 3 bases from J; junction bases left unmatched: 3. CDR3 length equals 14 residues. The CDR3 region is CASSYRGTDTEAFF. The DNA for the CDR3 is TGTGCCAGCAGTTACCGAGGGACAGACACTGAAGCTTTCTTT.

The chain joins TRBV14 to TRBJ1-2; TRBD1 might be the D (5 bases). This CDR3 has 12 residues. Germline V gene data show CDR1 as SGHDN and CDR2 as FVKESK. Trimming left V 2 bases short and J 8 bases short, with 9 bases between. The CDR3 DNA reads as TGTGCCAGCAGCCAATCCCAGGGAGGCTACACCTTC. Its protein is CASSQSQGGYTF.

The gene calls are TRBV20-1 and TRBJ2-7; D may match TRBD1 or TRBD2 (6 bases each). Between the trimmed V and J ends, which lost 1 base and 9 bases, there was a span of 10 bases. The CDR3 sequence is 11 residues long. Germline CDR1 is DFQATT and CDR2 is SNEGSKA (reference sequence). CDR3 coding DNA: TGCAGTGCTAGAGCGGGGGCAGGGCAGTACTTC. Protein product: CSARAGAGQYF.

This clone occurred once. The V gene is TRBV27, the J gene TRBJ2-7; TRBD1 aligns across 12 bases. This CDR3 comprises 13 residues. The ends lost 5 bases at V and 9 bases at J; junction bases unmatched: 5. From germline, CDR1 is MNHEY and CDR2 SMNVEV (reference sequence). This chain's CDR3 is CASSPGTGGRQYF. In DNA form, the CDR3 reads TGTGCCAGCAGTCCCGGGACAGGGGGCCGGCAGTACTTC.

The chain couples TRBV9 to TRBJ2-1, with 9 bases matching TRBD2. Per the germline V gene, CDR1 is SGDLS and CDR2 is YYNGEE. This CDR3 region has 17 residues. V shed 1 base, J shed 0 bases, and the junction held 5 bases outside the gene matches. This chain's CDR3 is CASSVIASGISYNEQFF. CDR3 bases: TGTGCCAGCAGCGTAATCGCTAGCGGGATCTCCTACAATGAGCAGTTCTTC.

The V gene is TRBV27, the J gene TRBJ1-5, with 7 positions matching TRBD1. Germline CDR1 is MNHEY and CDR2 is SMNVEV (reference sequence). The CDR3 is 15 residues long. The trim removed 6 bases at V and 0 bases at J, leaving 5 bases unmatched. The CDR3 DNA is TGTGCCAGCAGACTTACAGGGGCTAGCAATCAGCCCCAGCATTTT. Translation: CASRLTGASNQPQHF.

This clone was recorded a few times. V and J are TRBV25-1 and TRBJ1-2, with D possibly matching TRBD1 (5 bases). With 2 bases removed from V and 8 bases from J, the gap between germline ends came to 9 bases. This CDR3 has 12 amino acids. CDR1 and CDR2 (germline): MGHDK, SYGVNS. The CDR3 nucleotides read TGTGCCAGCAGTGAACAGGGAGGAGGCTACACCTTC. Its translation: CASSEQGGGYTF.

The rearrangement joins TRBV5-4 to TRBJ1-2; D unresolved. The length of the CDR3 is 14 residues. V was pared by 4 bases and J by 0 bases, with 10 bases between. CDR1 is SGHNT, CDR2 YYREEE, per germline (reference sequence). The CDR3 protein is CASSPDISNYGYTF. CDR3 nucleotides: TGTGCCAGCAGCCCAGACATCTCTAACTATGGCTACACCTTC.

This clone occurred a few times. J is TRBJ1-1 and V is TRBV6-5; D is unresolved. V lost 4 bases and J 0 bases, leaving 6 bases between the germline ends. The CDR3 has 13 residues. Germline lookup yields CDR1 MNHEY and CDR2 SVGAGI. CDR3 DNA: TGTGCCAGCAGTTCAACGCTGAACACTGAAGCTTTCTTT. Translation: CASSSTLNTEAFF.